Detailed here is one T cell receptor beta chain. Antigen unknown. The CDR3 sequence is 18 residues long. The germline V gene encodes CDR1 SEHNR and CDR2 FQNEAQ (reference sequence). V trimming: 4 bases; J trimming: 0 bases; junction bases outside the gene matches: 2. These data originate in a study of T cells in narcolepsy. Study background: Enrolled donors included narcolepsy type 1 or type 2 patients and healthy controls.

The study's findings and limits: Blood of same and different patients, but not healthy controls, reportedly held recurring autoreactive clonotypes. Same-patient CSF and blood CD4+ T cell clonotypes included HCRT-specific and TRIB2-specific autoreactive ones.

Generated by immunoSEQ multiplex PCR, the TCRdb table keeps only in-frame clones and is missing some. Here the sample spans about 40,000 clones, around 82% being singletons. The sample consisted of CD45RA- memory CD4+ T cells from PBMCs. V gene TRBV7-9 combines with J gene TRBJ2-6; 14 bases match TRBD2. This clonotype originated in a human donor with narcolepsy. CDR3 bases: TGTGCCAGCAGCTCAGGACTAGCGGGGGGCTCTGGGGCCAACGTCCTGACTTTC. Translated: CASSSGLAGGSGANVLTF. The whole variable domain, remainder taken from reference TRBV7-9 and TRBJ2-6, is DTGVSQNPRHKITKRGQNVTFRCDPISEHNRLYWYRQTLGQGPEFLTYFQNEAQLEKSRLLSDRFSAERPKGSFSTLEIQRTEQGDSAMYLCASSSGLAGGSGANVLTFGAGSRLTVL.